These T cell receptor beta chains were read from a single sample in a study of T cell responses to AZD1222 COVID-19 vaccine. Measured with immunoSEQ multiplex PCR; TCRdb has only the in-frame clones, and not every one. The sample comprises over 95,000 clones, around nine tenths of which are singletons, and about 16% rests with the top ten. Sequencing used peripheral blood, obtained 28 days after the second AZD1222 dose. These receptors originate from an adult who received the AZD1222 COVID-19 vaccine. Each CDR3 is given with its conserved first and last residue. A D gene is named only where the DNA matches it firmly. Clone size, where shown, is once, few, many, or a class for clones that have expanded.

J,length,size,V,D,CDR3,DNA
TRBJ1-4,15,NA,TRBV27,NA,CASGRGGGNNEKLFF,TGTGCCAGCGGAAGAGGCGGCGGGAATAATGAAAAACTGTTTTTT
TRBJ1-2,15,NA,TRBV9,NA,CASSASLFRTYGYTF,TGTGCCAGCAGCGCCAGCTTGTTCCGCACCTATGGCTACACCTTC
TRBJ2-1,14,NA,TRBV18,NA,CASSPVDSRIEQFF,TGTGCCAGCTCACCAGTGGACTCGAGGATTGAGCAGTTCTTC
TRBJ1-2,14,once,TRBV7-9,NA,CASSLLAGGSGYTF,TGTGCCAGCAGCTTATTGGCGGGGGGGAGTGGCTACACCTTC
TRBJ1-1,11,NA,TRBV25-1,TRBD1,CASTPGQGTFF,TGTGCCAGTACCCCAGGACAGGGTACTTTCTTT
TRBJ2-1,14,NA,TRBV10-1,NA,CASSAGRNYNEQFF,TGCGCCAGCAGTGCTGGACGGAACTACAATGAGCAGTTCTTC
TRBJ2-5,11,NA,TRBV12-3/TRBV12-4,NA,CASSLGGIQYF,TGTGCCAGCAGTCTAGGGGGGATCCAGTACTTC
TRBJ1-5,13,NA,TRBV14,NA,CASSQTKNQPQHF,TGTGCCAGCAGCCAAACAAAAAATCAGCCCCAGCATTTT
TRBJ1-2,15,NA,TRBV7-9,TRBD1,CASSAIDRGRNGYTF,TGTGCCAGCAGCGCAATAGACAGGGGGCGCAATGGCTACACCTTC
TRBJ2-7,12,NA,TRBV5-1,NA,CASSLAGVGHLF,TGCGCCAGCAGCTTGGCCGGAGTGGGACACCTCTTC
TRBJ2-5,15,NA,TRBV7-6,NA,CASSSFPGIGETQYF,TGTGCCAGCAGCTCTTTTCCAGGGATCGGAGAGACCCAGTACTTC
TRBJ1-6,13,NA,TRBV12-3/TRBV12-4,NA,CASSITYNSPLHF,TGTGCCAGCAGTATTACATATAATTCACCCCTCCACTTT
TRBJ2-7,16,NA,TRBV7-9,TRBD2,CASSSGLAGPPYEQYF,TGTGCCAGCAGCTCCGGACTAGCGGGACCTCCCTACGAGCAGTACTTC
TRBJ1-2,13,NA,TRBV2,NA,CASSPGTSPGYTF,TGTGCCAGCAGCCCCGGGACATCTCCGGGCTACACCTTC
TRBJ2-7,17,NA,TRBV7-8,NA,CASSSFAAAPTRYEQYF,TGTGCCAGCAGCTCATTTGCGGCGGCACCAACGCGCTACGAGCAGTACTTC
TRBJ1-3,14,NA,TRBV6-5,NA,CASRPARDRNTIYF,TGTGCCAGCAGACCTGCCAGGGATAGAAACACCATATATTTT
TRBJ1-5,16,NA,TRBV27,NA,CASRTRRGDSNQPQHF,TGTGCCAGCAGAACCCGTCGGGGGGATAGCAATCAGCCCCAGCATTTT
TRBJ2-2,13,NA,TRBV12-3/TRBV12-4,NA,CASTRGAGRELFF,TGTGCCAGCACCCGGGGGGCGGGAAGGGAGCTGTTTTTT
TRBJ2-5,15,NA,TRBV24-1,NA,CATSDGGQGGETQYF,TGTGCCACCAGTGACGGCGGGCAGGGGGGAGAGACCCAGTACTTC
TRBJ1-2,13,NA,TRBV2,TRBD1,CASRTGQGGRCTF,TGTGCCAGCCGGACGGGACAGGGGGGACGGTGCACCTTC
TRBJ1-3,16,medium-sized,TRBV28,TRBD1,CASTARQGTEGNTIYF,TGTGCCAGCACCGCGAGACAGGGAACGGAAGGAAACACCATATATTTT
TRBJ1-2,11,NA,TRBV28,NA,CASSTTGYYTF,TGTGCCAGCAGCACTACAGGGTACTACACCTTC
TRBJ2-7,12,NA,TRBV6-5,NA,CAASSINYEQYF,TGTGCTGCAAGCAGCATTAACTACGAGCAGTACTTC
TRBJ2-2,13,NA,TRBV7-9,NA,CASGSTNTGELFF,TGTGCCAGCGGGTCTACGAACACCGGGGAGCTGTTTTTT
TRBJ1-1,12,NA,TRBV5-1,NA,CASRVGYTEAFF,TGCGCCAGCAGGGTGGGGTACACTGAAGCTTTCTTT
TRBJ1-3,14,NA,TRBV5-1,NA,CASSPGLAENTIYF,TGCGCCAGCAGCCCGGGGTTGGCGGAAAACACCATATATTTT
TRBJ1-2,12,NA,TRBV30,NA,CAWTLVNYGYTF,TGTGCCTGGACTCTGGTGAACTATGGCTACACCTTC
TRBJ2-1,16,NA,TRBV18,TRBD2,CASSRDTSGSYGEQFF,TGTGCCAGCTCAAGAGACACTAGCGGGAGTTATGGTGAGCAGTTCTTC
TRBJ1-5,17,NA,TRBV19,NA,CASSPTRRGADNQPQHF,TGTGCCAGTAGCCCCACCCGGCGGGGAGCGGACAATCAGCCCCAGCATTTT
TRBJ1-3,15,few,TRBV19,NA,CASNRIDSSGNTIYF,TGTGCCAGCAACCGTATTGACAGCTCTGGAAACACCATATATTTT
TRBJ2-3,16,NA,TRBV24-1,TRBD1,CATSTEGQGARDTQYF,TGTGCCACCAGTACAGAGGGACAGGGGGCTCGAGATACGCAGTATTTT
TRBJ1-1,14,NA,TRBV5-1,NA,CASSLGGRYTEAFF,TGCGCCAGCAGCTTGGGGGGCCGATACACTGAAGCTTTCTTT
TRBJ1-5,12,NA,TRBV30,NA,CAWSRGNQPQHF,TGTGCCTGGAGTAGGGGCAATCAGCCCCAGCATTTT